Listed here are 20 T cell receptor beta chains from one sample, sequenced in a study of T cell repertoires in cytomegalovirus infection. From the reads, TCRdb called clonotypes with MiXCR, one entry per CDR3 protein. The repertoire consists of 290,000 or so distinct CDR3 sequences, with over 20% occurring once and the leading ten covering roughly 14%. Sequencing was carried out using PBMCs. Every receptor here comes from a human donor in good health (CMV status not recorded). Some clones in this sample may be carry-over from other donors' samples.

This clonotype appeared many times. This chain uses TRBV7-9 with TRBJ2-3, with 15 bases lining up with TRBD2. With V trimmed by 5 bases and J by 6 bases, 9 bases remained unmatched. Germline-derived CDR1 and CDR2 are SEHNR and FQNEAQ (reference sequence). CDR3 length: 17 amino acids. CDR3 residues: CASSPGLAGGPGDTQYF. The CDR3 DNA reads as TGTGCCAGCAGCCCAGGACTAGCGGGAGGGCCTGGTGATACGCAGTATTTT.

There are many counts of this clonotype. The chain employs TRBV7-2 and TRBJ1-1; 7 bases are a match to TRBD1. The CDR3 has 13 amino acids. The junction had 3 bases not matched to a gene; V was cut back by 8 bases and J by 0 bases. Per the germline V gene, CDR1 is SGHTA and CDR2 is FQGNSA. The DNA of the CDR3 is TGTGCCAGCGCGGGACAGATGAACACTGAAGCTTTCTTT. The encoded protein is CASAGQMNTEAFF.

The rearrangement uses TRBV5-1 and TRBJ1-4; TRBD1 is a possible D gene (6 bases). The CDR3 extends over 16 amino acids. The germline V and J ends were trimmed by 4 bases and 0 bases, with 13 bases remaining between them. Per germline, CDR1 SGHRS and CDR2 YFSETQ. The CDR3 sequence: CASSRDTPATNEKLFF. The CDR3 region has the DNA TGCGCCAGCAGCCGGGACACACCTGCAACTAATGAAAAACTGTTTTTT.

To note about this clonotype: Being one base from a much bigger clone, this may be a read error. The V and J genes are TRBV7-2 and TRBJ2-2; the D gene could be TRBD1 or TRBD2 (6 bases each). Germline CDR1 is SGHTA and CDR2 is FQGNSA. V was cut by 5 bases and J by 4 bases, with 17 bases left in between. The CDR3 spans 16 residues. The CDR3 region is CASSPRGNGGTGELFF. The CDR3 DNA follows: TGTGCCAGCAGCCCCAGGGGTAACGGGGGCACCGGGGAGCTGTTTTTT.

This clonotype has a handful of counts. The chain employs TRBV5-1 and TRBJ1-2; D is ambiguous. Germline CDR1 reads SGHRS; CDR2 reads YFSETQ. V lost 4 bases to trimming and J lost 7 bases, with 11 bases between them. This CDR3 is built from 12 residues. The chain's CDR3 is CASSLPLGGYTF. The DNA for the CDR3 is TGCGCCAGCAGCCTCCCCCTGGGTGGCTACACCTTC. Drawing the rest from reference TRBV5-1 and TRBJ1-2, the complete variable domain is KAGVTQTPRYLIKTRGQQVTLSCSPISGHRSVSWYQQTPGQGLQFLFEYFSETQRNKGNFPGRFSGRQFSNSRSEMNVSTLELGDSALYLCASSLPLGGYTFGSGTRLTVV.

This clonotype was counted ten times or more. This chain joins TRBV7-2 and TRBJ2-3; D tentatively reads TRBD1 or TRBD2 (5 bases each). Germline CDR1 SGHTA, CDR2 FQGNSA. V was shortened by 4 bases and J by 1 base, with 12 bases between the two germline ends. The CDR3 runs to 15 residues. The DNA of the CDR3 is TGTGCCAGCAGCTCGGGAAAGGGGCGCACAGATACGCAGTATTTT. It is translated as CASSSGKGRTDTQYF.

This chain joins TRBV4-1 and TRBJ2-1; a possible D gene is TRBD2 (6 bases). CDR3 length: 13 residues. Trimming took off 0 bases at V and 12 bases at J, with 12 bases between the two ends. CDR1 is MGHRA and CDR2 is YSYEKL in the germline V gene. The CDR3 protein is CASSQDLGLGQFF. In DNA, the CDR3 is TGCGCCAGCAGCCAAGACCTGGGACTGGGGCAGTTCTTC.

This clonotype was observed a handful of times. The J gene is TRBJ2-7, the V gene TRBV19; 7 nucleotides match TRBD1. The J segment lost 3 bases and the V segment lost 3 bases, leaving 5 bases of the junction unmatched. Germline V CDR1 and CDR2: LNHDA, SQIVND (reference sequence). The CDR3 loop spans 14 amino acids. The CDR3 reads CASSMGQSYYEQYF. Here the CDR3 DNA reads TGTGCCAGTAGTATGGGACAGAGTTACTACGAGCAGTACTTC.

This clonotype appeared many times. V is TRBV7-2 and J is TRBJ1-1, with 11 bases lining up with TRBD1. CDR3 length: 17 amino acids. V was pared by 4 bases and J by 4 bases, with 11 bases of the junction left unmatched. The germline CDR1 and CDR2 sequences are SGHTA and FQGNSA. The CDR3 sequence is CASSWRGTGGTGTEAFF. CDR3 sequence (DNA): TGTGCCAGCAGCTGGCGCGGGACAGGGGGTACTGGCACTGAAGCTTTCTTT. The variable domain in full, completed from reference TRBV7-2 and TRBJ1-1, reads GAGVSQSPSNKVTEKGKDVELRCDPISGHTALYWYRQSLGQGLEFLIYFQGNSAPDKSGLPSDRFSAERTGGSVSTLTIQRTQQEDSAVYLCASSWRGTGGTGTEAFFGQGTRLTVV.

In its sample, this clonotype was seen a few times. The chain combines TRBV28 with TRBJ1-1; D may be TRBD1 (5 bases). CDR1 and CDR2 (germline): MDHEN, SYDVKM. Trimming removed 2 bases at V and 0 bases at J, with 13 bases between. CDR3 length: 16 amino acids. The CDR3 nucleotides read TGTGCCAGCAGTTTAGTTTTCCGGGGCTTGAACACTGAAGCTTTCTTT. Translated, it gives CASSLVFRGLNTEAFF.

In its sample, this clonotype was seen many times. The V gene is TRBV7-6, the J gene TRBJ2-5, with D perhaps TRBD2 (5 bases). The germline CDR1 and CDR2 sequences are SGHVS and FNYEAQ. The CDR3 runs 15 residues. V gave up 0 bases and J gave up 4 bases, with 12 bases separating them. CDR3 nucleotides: TGTGCCAGCAGCTTAGCGGGTCAGGAGGCAGAGACCCAGTACTTC. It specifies CASSLAGQEAETQYF. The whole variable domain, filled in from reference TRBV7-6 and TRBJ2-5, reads GAGVSQSPRYKVTKRGQDVALRCDPISGHVSLYWYRQALGQGPEFLTYFNYEAQQDKSGLPNDRFSAERPEGSISTLTIQRTEQRDSAMYRCASSLAGQEAETQYFGPGTRLLVL.

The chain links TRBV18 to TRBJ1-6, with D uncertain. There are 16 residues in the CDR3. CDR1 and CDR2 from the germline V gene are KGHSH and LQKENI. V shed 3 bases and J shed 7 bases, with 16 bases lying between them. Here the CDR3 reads CASSPSRAGDNSPLHF. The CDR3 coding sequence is TGTGCCAGCTCACCTTCTCGGGCAGGAGACAATTCACCCCTCCACTTT.

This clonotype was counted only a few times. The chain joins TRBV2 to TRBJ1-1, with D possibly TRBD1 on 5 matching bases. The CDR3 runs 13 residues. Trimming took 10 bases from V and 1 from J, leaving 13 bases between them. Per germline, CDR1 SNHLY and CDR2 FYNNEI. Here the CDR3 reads CATGAQPNTEAFF. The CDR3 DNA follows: TGTGCCACTGGGGCTCAACCGAACACTGAAGCTTTCTTT.

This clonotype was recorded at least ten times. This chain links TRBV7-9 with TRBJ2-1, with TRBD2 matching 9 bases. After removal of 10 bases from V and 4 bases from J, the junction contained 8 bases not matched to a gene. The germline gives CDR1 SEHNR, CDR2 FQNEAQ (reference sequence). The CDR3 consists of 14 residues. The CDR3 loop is CATQLAGNYNEQFF. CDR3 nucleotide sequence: TGTGCCACCCAGCTAGCGGGGAATTACAATGAGCAGTTCTTC.

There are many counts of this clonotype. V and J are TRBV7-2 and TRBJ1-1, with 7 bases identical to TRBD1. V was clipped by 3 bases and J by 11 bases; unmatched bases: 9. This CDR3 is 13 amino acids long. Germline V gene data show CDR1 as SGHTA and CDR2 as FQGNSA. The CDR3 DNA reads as TGTGCCAGCAGCTTGAGTTCCGGGACAGACGCTTTCTTT. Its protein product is CASSLSSGTDAFF.

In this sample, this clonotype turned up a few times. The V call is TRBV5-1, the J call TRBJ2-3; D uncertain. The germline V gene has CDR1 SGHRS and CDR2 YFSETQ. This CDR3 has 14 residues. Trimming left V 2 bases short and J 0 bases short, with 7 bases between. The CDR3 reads CASSFYSSTDTQYF. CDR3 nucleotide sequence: TGCGCCAGCAGCTTTTACTCTAGCACAGATACGCAGTATTTT.

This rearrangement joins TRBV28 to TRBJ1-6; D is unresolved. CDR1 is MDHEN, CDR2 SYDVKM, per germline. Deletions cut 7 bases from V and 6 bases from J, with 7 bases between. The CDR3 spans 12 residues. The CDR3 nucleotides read TGTGCCAGCAACCTGAGTAATTCACCCCTCCACTTT. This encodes CASNLSNSPLHF.

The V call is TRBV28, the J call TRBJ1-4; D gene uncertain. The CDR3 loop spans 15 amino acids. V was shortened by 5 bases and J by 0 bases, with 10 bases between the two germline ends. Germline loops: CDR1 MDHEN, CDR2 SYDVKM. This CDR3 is CASSPGPATNEKLFF. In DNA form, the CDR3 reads TGTGCCAGCAGTCCCGGGCCCGCAACTAATGAAAAACTGTTTTTT. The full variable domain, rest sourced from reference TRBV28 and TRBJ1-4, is DVKVTQSSRYLVKRTGEKVFLECVQDMDHENMFWYRQDPGLGLRLIYFSYDVKMKEKGDIPEGYSVSREKKERFSLILESASTNQTSMYLCASSPGPATNEKLFFGSGTQLSVL.

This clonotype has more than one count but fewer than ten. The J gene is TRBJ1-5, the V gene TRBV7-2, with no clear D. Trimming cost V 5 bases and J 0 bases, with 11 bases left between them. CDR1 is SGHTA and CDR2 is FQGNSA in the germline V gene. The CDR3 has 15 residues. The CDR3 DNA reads TGTGCCAGCAGCCCCTGGACGGGTAGCAATCAGCCCCAGCATTTT. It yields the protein CASSPWTGSNQPQHF.

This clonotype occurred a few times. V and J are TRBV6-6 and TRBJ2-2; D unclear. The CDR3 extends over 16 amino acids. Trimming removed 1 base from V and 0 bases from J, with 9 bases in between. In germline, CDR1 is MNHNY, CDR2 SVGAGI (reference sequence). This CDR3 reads CASSYFAPTNTGELFF. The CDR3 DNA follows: TGTGCCAGCAGTTACTTCGCCCCCACGAACACCGGGGAGCTGTTTTTT.